This entry lists 23 T cell receptor beta chains sequenced from one sample in a study of OX40 agonist ivuxolimab in advanced cancers. Assay: immunoSEQ multiplex PCR; the TCRdb copy retains only in-frame clones and omits some. The sample contains around 150,000 clones, roughly 92% of which appear only once. The starting material was CD4+ or CD8+ T cells sorted from blood, obtained in a trial of the OX40 agonist ivuxolimab. All receptors come from an adult with an advanced solid tumor such as melanoma, head and neck, liver or kidney cancer.

The chain combines TRBV19 with TRBJ2-4, with 9 positions matching TRBD1. CDR3 length equals 14 residues. Per the germline V gene, CDR1 is LNHDA and CDR2 is SQIVND (reference sequence). Losses at the gene ends were 5 bases for V and 7 bases for J; bases not matched to a gene: 6. The CDR3: CASSLDRGGNIQYF. The CDR3 coding sequence is TGTGCCAGTAGTTTGGACAGGGGAGGGAACATTCAGTACTTC.

The chain joins TRBV7-2 to TRBJ1-1; possible D gene TRBD1, 5 bases. Trimming stripped 1 base from V and 11 bases from J, with 11 bases between. Germline lookup yields CDR1 SGHTA and CDR2 FQGNSA. The CDR3 contains 12 residues. CDR3 in DNA: TGTGCCAGCAGCTTAGGGAAACAGGAGGCTTTCTTT. Amino acid sequence: CASSLGKQEAFF. Full variable domain (rest looked up from reference TRBV7-2 and TRBJ1-1): GAGVSQSPSNKVTEKGKDVELRCDPISGHTALYWYRQSLGQGLEFLIYFQGNSAPDKSGLPSDRFSAERTGGSVSTLTIQRTQQEDSAVYLCASSLGKQEAFFGQGTRLTVV.

This rearrangement joins TRBV21-1 to TRBJ1-1. TRBV21-1 has pseudogene status. This CDR3 has 15 amino acids. The CDR3 protein is CASFEGGVMNTEAFF. CDR3 nucleotide sequence: TGTGCCAGCTTTGAGGGGGGCGTCATGAACACTGAAGCTTTCTTT.

The chain uses TRBV19 and TRBJ2-1, with a tentative D call TRBD1 (5 bases). The V and J ends lost 2 bases and 4 bases respectively, with 15 bases between them. The germline gives CDR1 LNHDA, CDR2 SQIVND (reference sequence). There are 16 residues in the CDR3. In nucleotides, the CDR3 is TGTGCCAGTAGTATAAGTGGGCCAGGGTTGTACAATGAGCAGTTCTTC. Its protein product is CASSISGPGLYNEQFF. The full variable domain, rest sourced from reference TRBV19 and TRBJ2-1, is DGGITQSPKYLFRKEGQNVTLSCEQNLNHDAMYWYRQDPGQGLRLIYYSQIVNDFQKGDIAEGYSVSREKKESFPLTVTSAQKNPTAFYLCASSISGPGLYNEQFFGPGTRLTVL.

This chain uses TRBV29-1 with TRBJ2-5; D call uncertain. The V gene lost 4 bases and the J gene lost 2 bases, with 11 bases spanning the gap. CDR3 length equals 13 residues. CDR1 SQVTM and CDR2 ANQGSEA come from the germline V gene. The CDR3, as DNA: TGCAGCGTTGTAAGGTCAGGACAAGAGACCCAGTACTTC. It encodes CSVVRSGQETQYF.

The chain employs TRBV5-6 and TRBJ2-1; D gene unclear. Trimming stripped 3 bases from V and 4 bases from J, with 17 bases between. Germline values: CDR1 SGHDT, CDR2 YYEEEE. The CDR3 is 16 residues long. CDR3 sequence (DNA): TGTGCCAGCAGCTCGCTCCAGGCAGGCCCTTACAATGAGCAGTTCTTC. This sequence encodes CASSSLQAGPYNEQFF.

The V and J genes are TRBV7-9 and TRBJ1-3; D gene unclear. The CDR3 extends over 15 amino acids. Germline CDR1 is SEHNR and CDR2 is FQNEAQ (reference sequence). Trimming removed 2 bases at V and 0 bases at J, with 8 bases between. CDR3 sequence (DNA): TGTGCCAGCAGCTTACTCTCCATCTCTGGAAACACCATATATTTT. This encodes CASSLLSISGNTIYF.

The CDR3 sequence is CASSVGTWEQFF. The CDR3 bases are TGTGCCAGCAGCGTAGGGACTTGGGAGCAGTTCTTC. The chain has TRBV11-3 and TRBJ2-1; D might be TRBD2 (6 bases). Per the germline V gene, CDR1 is SGHNT and CDR2 is YENEEA. V was trimmed by 5 bases and J by 10 bases, leaving 12 bases between them. The CDR3 has 12 amino acids.

The gene calls are TRBV5-1 and TRBJ2-5, with D tentatively TRBD1 or TRBD2 (6 bases each). V was trimmed by 4 bases and J by 0 bases, leaving 22 bases between them. The CDR3 totals 18 residues. In germline, CDR1 is SGHRS, CDR2 YFSETQ. CDR3 coding DNA: TGCGCCAGCAGCATTGGCCAAGGGGGGCGGAGCGACCAAGAGACCCAGTACTTC. Amino acid sequence: CASSIGQGGRSDQETQYF.

V usage is TRBV4-1 and J usage is TRBJ2-5; 7 bases line up with TRBD2. The trim removed 3 bases at V and 5 bases at J, leaving 6 bases unmatched. The CDR3 loop spans 14 amino acids. The germline gives CDR1 MGHRA, CDR2 YSYEKL. The CDR3 is CASSQGLPGETQYF. The DNA for the CDR3 is TGCGCCAGCAGCCAGGGACTACCGGGTGAGACCCAGTACTTC.

This chain connects TRBV27 to TRBJ2-1; 16 bases fit TRBD2. The CDR3 runs 19 residues. The germline V gene encodes CDR1 MNHEY and CDR2 SMNVEV (reference sequence). With V trimmed by 6 bases and J by 4 bases, 12 bases remained unmatched. CDR3 amino acids: CASRMPGLAGGRRYNEQFF. In DNA form, the CDR3 reads TGTGCCAGCAGGATGCCGGGACTAGCGGGGGGGCGGCGGTACAATGAGCAGTTCTTC.

The gene calls are TRBV19 and TRBJ1-3; D call uncertain. The ends were cut back, 3 bases at V and 0 bases at J, with 9 bases in the middle. The CDR3 runs to 15 residues. Germline V gene lookup returns CDR1 LNHDA and CDR2 SQIVND (reference sequence). CDR3 protein: CASSIGGFSGNTIYF. The CDR3 nucleotides read TGTGCCAGTAGTATCGGCGGATTCTCTGGAAACACCATATATTTT.

This rearrangement joins TRBV7-9 to TRBJ1-2; the D is unclear. Per the germline V gene, CDR1 is SEHNR and CDR2 is FQNEAQ (reference sequence). Between the trimmed V and J ends, which lost 5 bases and 2 bases, there was a span of 12 bases. The CDR3 spans 14 residues. The chain's CDR3 is CASSLSETNYGYTF. The DNA for the CDR3 is TGTGCCAGCAGCCTATCAGAAACCAACTATGGCTACACCTTC. Full variable domain (outside the CDR3, taken from reference TRBV7-9 and TRBJ1-2): DTGVSQNPRHKITKRGQNVTFRCDPISEHNRLYWYRQTLGQGPEFLTYFQNEAQLEKSRLLSDRFSAERPKGSFSTLEIQRTEQGDSAMYLCASSLSETNYGYTFGSGTRLTVV.

CDR3 nucleotide sequence: TGTGCCAGTAGTATCCAGGTTCCAATGAACACTGAAGCTTTCTTT. Translating it yields CASSIQVPMNTEAFF. The chain joins TRBV19 to TRBJ1-1; D remains unclear. Germline V gives CDR1 LNHDA, CDR2 SQIVND (reference sequence). The CDR3 spans 15 residues. Trimming pared 3 bases from V and 0 bases from J, leaving 11 bases between.

The chain uses TRBV27 and TRBJ1-1, with D uncertain. Germline V gene sequence: CDR1 MNHEY, CDR2 SMNVEV (reference sequence). V shed 4 bases and J shed 3 bases, with 9 bases lying between them. The CDR3 length is 13 residues. The CDR3 DNA reads as TGTGCCAGCAGTTGGGTTCAAGACACTGAAGCTTTCTTT. It specifies CASSWVQDTEAFF.

This clone was seen a single time. The chain employs TRBV10-3 and TRBJ2-1, with TRBD1 matching over 10 bases. CDR1 and CDR2 from the germline V gene are ENHRY and SYGVKD. The CDR3 spans 13 residues. Germline trimming cut 11 bases from V and 5 bases from J; bases unmatched to any gene: 6. CDR3 sequence: CAGSGQGNNEQFF. The CDR3 DNA follows: TGTGCCGGGTCGGGACAGGGGAACAATGAGCAGTTCTTC.

V and J are TRBV11-2 and TRBJ2-3; 7 bases line up with TRBD2. The CDR3 length is 15 residues. The germline V gene encodes CDR1 SGHAT and CDR2 FQNNGV. Germline trimming cut 4 bases from V and 2 bases from J; bases unmatched to any gene: 6. This CDR3 reads CASSYSSGTTDTQYF. CDR3 sequence (DNA): TGTGCCAGCAGCTACTCTAGCGGCACCACAGATACGCAGTATTTT.

This clone came up once. The genes are TRBV11-3 and TRBJ2-1; unclear D gene. The CDR3 loop spans 16 amino acids. From germline, CDR1 is SGHNT and CDR2 YENEEA. Trimming left V 1 base short and J 6 bases short, with 16 bases between. CDR3 bases: TGTGCCAGCAGCTTAGGGCGGAACGTCCTGGGCAATGAGCAGTTCTTC. It yields the protein CASSLGRNVLGNEQFF.

The V and J genes are TRBV6-7 and TRBJ1-1; D is possibly TRBD1 (5 bases). TRBV6-7 is an ORF, and what it does is uncertain. V lost 4 bases to trimming and J lost 4 bases, with 13 bases between them. CDR3 size: 14 residues. This CDR3 reads CASSSGGGGTEAFF. The CDR3 DNA reads as TGTGCCAGCAGTTCTGGGGGAGGAGGCACTGAAGCTTTCTTT.

The CDR3 is CASSPRTGALYEQYF. The CDR3 DNA sequence: TGTGCCAGTAGCCCTCGGACAGGGGCCCTCTACGAGCAGTACTTC. The V gene is TRBV19, the J gene TRBJ2-7; 9 bases align to TRBD1. The V gene's germline CDR1 is LNHDA and CDR2 SQIVND (reference sequence). The CDR3 runs to 15 residues. V dropped 6 bases and J dropped 3; count of bases not matched to a gene: 9.

V gene TRBV19 combines with J gene TRBJ1-3; TRBD1 matches at 11 bases. V lost 3 bases, J lost 5 bases, and 9 bases stayed unmatched. The CDR3 is made up of 17 amino acids. Germline V gene data show CDR1 as LNHDA and CDR2 as SQIVND (reference sequence). The CDR3 here is CASSIQTGTGGRNTIYF. In DNA, the CDR3 is TGTGCCAGTAGTATCCAGACCGGGACAGGGGGACGAAACACCATATATTTT. The entire variable domain, with the rest obtained from reference TRBV19 and TRBJ1-3, is as follows: DGGITQSPKYLFRKEGQNVTLSCEQNLNHDAMYWYRQDPGQGLRLIYYSQIVNDFQKGDIAEGYSVSREKKESFPLTVTSAQKNPTAFYLCASSIQTGTGGRNTIYFGEGSWLTVV.

This clone was found once. The chain joins TRBV4-2 to TRBJ2-1, with 11 bases lining up with TRBD2. Germline CDR1 is LGHNA and CDR2 is YNFKEQ. The CDR3 contains 17 residues. The junction had 13 bases not matched to a gene; V was cut back by 3 bases and J by 9 bases. Written as DNA, the CDR3 is TGTGCCAGCAGCCACCCCCTCGGGGGGCTAGCGGGAGGTGAGCAGTTCTTC. This gives the protein CASSHPLGGLAGGEQFF.

The rearrangement links TRBV9 to TRBJ1-5; D is undetermined. The V gene's germline CDR1 is SGDLS and CDR2 YYNGEE. With 0 bases removed from V and 2 bases from J, the gap between germline ends came to 3 bases. This CDR3 region has 13 residues. CDR3 DNA: TGTGCCAGCAGCGTAGACGGCAATCAGCCCCAGCATTTT. Amino acid sequence: CASSVDGNQPQHF.